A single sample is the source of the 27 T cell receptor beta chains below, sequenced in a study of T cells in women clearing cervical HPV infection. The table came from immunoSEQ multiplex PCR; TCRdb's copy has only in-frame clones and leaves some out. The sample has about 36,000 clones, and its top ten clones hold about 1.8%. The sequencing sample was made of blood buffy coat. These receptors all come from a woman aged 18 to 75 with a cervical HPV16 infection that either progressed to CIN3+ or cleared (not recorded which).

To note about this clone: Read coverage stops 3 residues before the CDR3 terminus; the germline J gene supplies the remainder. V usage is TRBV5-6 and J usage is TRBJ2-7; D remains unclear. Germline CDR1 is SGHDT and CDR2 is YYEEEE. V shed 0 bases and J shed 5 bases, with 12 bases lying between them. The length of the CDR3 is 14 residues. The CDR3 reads CASSLDTGRNEQYF. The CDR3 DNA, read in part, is TGTGCCAGCAGCTTGGATACGGGTCGGAACGAG. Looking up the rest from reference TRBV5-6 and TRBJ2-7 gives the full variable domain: DAGVTQSPTHLIKTRGQQVTLRCSPKSGHDTVSWYQQALGQGPQFIFQYYEEEERQRGNFPDRFSGHQFPNYSSELNVNALLLGDSALYLCASSLDTGRNEQYFGPGTRLTVT.

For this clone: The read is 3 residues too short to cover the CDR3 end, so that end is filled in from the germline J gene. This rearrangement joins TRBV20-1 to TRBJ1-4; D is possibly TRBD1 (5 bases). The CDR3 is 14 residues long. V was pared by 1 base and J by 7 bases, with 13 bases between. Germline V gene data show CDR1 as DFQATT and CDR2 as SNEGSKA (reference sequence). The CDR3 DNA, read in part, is TGCAGTGCTAGAGGTTTGGGGGGGAGTGAAAAA. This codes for CSARGLGGSEK. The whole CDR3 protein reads CSARGLGGSEKLFF.

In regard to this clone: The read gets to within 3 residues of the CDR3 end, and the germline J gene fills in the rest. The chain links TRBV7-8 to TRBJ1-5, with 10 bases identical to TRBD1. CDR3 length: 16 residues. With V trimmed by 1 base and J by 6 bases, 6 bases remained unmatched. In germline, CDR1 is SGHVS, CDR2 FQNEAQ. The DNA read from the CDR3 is TGTGCCAGCAGCTTAGGGGACAGGGGCGGTGGTCAGCCC. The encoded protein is CASSLGDRGGGQP. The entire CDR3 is CASSLGDRGGGQPQHF.

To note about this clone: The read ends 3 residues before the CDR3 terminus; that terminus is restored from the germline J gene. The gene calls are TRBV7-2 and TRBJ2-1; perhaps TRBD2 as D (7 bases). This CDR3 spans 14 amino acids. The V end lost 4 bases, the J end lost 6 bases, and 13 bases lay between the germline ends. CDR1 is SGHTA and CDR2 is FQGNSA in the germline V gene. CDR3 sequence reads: CASSSRGGGNEQFF. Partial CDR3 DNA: TGTGCCAGCAGCTCGCGAGGGGGGGGCAATGAG.

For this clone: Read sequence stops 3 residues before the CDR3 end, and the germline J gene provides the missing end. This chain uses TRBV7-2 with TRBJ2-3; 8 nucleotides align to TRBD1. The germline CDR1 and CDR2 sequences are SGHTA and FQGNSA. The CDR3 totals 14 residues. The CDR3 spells CASRPTGGNQPQYF. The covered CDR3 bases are TGTGCCAGCAGGCCAACAGGGGGTAATCAGCCG.

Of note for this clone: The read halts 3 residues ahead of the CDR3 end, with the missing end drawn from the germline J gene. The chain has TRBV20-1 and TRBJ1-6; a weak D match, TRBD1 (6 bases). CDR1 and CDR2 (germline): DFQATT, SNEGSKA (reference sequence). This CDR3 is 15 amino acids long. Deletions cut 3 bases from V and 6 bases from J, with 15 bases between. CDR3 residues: CSARIRTALNSPLHF. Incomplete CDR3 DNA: TGCAGTGCTAGGATCCGGACAGCCCTTAATTCACCC.

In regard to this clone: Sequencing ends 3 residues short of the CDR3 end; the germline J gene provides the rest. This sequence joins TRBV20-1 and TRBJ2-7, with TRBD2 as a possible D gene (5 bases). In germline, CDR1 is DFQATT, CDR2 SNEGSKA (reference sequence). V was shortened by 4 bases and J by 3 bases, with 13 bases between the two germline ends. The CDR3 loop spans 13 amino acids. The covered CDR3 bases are TGCAGTGCTACAGGAGGAGCTTTCTACGAG. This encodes CSATGGAFYE. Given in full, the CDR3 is CSATGGAFYEQYF.

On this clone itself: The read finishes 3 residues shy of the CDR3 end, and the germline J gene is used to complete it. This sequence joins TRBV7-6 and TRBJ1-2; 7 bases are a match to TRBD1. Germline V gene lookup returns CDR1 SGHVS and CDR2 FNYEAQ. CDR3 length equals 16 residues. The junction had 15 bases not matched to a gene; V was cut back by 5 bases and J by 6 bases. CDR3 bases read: TGTGCCAGCAGCAACCTAATGATGGACAGGAGCCATGGC. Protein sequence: CASSNLMMDRSHG. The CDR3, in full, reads CASSNLMMDRSHGYTF.

The sequenced CDR3 bases are TGCAGTGCTAGCAAGGGGTCAGGGGGAAAAGAGACC. It specifies CSASKGSGGKET. Given in full, the CDR3 is CSASKGSGGKETQYF. V usage is TRBV20-1 and J usage is TRBJ2-5; 7 bases are shared with TRBD1. The read gets to within 3 residues of the CDR3 end, and the germline J gene fills in the rest. Germline CDR1 is DFQATT and CDR2 is SNEGSKA (reference sequence). CDR3 length equals 15 residues. V was clipped by 3 bases and J by 3 bases; unmatched bases: 10.

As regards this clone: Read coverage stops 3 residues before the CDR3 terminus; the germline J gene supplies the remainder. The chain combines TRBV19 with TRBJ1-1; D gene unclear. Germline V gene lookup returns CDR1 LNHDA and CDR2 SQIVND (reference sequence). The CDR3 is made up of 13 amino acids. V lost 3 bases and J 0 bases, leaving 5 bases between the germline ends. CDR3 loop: CASSMAVNTEAFF. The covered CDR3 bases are TGTGCCAGTAGTATGGCGGTGAACACTGAA.

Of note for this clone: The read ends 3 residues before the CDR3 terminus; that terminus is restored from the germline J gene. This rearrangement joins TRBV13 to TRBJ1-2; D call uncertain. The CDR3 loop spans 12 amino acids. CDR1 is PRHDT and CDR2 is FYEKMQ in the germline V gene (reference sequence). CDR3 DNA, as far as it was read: TGTGCCAGCAGCTTACTCGGGTCGGGC. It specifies CASSLLGSG. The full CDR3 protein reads CASSLLGSGYTF.

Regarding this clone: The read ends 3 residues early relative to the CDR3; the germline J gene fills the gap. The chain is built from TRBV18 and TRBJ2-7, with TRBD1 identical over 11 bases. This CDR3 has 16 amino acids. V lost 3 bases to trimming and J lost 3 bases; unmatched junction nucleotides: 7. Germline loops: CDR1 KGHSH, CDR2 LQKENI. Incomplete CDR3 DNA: TGTGCCAGCTCACCTCCTGTGGGACAGGGGGACTACGAG. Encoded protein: CASSPPVGQGDYE. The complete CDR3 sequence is CASSPPVGQGDYEQYF. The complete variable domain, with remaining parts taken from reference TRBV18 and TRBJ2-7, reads NAGVMQNPRHLVRRRGQEARLRCSPMKGHSHVYWYRQLPEEGLKFMVYLQKENIIDESGMPKERFSAEFPKEGPSILRIQQVVRGDSAAYFCASSPPVGQGDYEQYFGPGTRLTVT.

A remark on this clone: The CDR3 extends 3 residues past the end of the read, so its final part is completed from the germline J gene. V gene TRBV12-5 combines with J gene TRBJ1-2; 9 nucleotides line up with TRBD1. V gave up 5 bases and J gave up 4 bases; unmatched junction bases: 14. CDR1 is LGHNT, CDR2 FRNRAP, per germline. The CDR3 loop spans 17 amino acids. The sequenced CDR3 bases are TGTGCTAGTGGTCCAACTAACCCGGGACAGGGTTCCTATGGC. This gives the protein CASGPTNPGQGSYG. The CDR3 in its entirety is CASGPTNPGQGSYGYTF.

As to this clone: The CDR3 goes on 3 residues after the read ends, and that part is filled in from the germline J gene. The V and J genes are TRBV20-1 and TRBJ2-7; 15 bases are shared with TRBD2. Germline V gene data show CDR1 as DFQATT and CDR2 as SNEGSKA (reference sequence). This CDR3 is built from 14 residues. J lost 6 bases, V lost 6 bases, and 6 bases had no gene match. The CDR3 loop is CSAPGLAGGGEQYF. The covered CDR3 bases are TGCAGTGCGCCGGGACTAGCGGGGGGCGGCGAG.

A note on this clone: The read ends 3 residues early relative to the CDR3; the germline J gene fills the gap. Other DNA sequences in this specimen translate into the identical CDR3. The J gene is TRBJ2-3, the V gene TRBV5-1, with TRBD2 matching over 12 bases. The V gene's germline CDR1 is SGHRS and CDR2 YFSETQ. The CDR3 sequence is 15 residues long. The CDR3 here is CASSPSGGAGETQYF. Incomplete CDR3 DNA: TGCGCCAGCAGCCCTAGCGGGGGGGCCGGGGAGACG.

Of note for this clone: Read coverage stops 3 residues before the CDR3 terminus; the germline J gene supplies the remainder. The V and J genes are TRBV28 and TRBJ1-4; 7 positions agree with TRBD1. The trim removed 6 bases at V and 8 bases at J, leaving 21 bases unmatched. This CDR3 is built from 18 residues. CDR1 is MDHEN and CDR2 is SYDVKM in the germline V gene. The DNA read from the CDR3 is TGTGCCAGCAGCAGTACAGGGGATCTGGGGATTATGAGGGAAAAA. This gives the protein CASSSTGDLGIMREK. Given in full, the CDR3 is CASSSTGDLGIMREKLFF.

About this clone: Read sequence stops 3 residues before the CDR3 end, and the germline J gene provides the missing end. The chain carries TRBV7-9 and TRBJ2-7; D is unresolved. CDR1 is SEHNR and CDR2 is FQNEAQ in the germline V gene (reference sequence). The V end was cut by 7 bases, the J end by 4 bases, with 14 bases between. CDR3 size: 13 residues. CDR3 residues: CASNNQPRYEQYF. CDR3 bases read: TGTGCCAGCAATAACCAACCAAGGTACGAG. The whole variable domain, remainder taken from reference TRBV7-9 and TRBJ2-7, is DTGVSQNPRHKITKRGQNVTFRCDPISEHNRLYWYRQTLGQGPEFLTYFQNEAQLEKSRLLSDRFSAERPKGSFSTLEIQRTEQGDSAMYLCASNNQPRYEQYFGPGTRLTVT.

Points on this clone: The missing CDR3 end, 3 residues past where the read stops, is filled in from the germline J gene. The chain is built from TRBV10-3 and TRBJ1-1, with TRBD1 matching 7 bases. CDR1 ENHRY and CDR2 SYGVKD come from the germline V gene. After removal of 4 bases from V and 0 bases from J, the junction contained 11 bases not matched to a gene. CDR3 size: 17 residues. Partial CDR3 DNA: TGTGCCATCAGTGGGGGGGCCGGGACAGATCTGAACACTGAA. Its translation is CAISGGAGTDLNTE. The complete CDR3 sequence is CAISGGAGTDLNTEAFF.

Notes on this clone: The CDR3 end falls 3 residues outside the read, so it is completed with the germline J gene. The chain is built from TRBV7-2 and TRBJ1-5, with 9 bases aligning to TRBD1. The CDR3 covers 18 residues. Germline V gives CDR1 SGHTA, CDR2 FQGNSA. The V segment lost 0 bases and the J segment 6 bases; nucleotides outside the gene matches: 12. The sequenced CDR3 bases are TGTGCCAGCAGCTTAGCGCACCTCACGACAGGGGGAGGTCAGCCC. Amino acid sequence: CASSLAHLTTGGGQP. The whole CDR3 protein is CASSLAHLTTGGGQPQHF.

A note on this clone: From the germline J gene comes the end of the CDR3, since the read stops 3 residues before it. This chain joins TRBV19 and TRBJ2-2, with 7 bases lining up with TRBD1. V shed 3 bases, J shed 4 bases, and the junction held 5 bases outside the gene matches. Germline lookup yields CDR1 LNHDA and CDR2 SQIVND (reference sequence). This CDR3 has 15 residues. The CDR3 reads CASSIGTELTGELFF. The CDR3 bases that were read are TGTGCCAGTAGTATCGGGACAGAGCTCACCGGGGAG.

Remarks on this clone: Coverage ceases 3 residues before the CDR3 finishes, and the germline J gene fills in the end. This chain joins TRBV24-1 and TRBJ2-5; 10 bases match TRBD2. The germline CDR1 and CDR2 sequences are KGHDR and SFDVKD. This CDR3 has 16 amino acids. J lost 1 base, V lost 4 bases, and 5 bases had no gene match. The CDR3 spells CATSEGTSELQETQYF. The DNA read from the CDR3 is TGTGCCACCAGTGAAGGGACTAGCGAACTCCAAGAGACC.

Incomplete CDR3 DNA: TGTGCCAGCAGTGCCCGACAGGGGCAAGAGACC. It codes for CASSARQGQET. The complete CDR3 protein is CASSARQGQETQYF. This chain connects TRBV6-1 to TRBJ2-5; 8 bases fit TRBD1. The read comes to an end 3 residues before the CDR3 does, leaving the germline J gene to fill in the end. V lost 4 bases to trimming and J lost 2 bases; unmatched junction nucleotides: 3. The CDR3 spans 14 residues. Germline V lookup: CDR1 MNHNS, CDR2 SASEGT.

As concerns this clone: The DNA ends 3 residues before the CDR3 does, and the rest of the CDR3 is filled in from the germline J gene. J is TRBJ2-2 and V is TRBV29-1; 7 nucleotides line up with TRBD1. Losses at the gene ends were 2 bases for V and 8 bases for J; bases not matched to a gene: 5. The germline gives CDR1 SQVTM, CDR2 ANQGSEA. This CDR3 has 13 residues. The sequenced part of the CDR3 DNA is TGCAGCGTTGAAAGGGCCAGGGGGGGGGAG. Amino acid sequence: CSVERARGGE. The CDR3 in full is CSVERARGGELFF.

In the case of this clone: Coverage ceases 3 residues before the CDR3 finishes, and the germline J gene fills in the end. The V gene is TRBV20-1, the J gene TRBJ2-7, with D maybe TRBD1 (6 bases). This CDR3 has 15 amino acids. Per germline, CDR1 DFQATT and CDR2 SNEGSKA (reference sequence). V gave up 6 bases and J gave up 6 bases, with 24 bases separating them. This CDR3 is CSANPPLLTGSEQYF. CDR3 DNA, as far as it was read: TGCAGTGCCAATCCCCCTCTGCTTACAGGGAGCGAG.

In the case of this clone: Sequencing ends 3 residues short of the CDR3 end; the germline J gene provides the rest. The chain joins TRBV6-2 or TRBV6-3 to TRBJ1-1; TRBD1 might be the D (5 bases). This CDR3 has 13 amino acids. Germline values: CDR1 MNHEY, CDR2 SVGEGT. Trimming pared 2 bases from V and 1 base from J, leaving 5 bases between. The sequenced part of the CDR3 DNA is TGTGCCAGCAGTTACAGGGGGAACACTGAA. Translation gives CASSYRGNTE. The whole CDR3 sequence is CASSYRGNTEAFF.

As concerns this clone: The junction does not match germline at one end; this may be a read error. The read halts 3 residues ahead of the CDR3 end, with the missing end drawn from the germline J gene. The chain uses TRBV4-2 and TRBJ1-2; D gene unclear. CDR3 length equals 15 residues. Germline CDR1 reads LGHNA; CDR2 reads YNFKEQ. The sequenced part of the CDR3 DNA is TGTGCCGGCAGCCAAGTAAAAAACACCAACTATGGC. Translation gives CAGSQVKNTNYG. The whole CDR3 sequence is CAGSQVKNTNYGYTF.

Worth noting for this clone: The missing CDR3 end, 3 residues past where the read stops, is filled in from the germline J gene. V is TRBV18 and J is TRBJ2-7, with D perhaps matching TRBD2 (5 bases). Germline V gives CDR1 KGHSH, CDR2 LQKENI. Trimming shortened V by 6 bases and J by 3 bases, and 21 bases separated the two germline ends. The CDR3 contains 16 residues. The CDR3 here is CASSPAPPGTSYEQYF. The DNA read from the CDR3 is TGTGCCAGCTCCCCTGCCCCGCCAGGCACTAGCTACGAG.